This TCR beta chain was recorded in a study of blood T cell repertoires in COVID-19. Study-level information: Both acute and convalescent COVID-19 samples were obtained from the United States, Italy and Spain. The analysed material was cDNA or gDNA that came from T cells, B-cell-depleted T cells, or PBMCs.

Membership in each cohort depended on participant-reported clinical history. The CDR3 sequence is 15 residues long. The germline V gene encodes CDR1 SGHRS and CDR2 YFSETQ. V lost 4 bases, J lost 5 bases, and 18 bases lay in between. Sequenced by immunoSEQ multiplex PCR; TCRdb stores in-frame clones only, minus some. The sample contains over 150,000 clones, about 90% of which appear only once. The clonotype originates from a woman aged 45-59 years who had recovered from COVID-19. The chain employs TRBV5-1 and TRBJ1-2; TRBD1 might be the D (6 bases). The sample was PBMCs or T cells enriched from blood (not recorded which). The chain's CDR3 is CASSQGDTTRYGYTF. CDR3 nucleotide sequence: TGCGCCAGCAGCCAAGGGGACACTACTAGGTATGGCTACACCTTC.